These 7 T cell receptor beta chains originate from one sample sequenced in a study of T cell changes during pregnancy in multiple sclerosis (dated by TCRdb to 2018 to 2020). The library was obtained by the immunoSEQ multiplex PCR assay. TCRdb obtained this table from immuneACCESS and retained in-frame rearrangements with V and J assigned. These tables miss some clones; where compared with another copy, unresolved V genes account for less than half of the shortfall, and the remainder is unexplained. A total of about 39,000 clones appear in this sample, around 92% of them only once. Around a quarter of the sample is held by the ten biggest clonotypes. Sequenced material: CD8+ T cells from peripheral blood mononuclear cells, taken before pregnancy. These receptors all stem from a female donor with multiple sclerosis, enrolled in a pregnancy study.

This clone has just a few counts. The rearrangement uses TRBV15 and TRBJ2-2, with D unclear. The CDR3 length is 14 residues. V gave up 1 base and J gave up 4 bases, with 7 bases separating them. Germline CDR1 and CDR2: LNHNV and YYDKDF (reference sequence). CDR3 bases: TGTGCCACCAGCAGAGGTCCTAGCACCGGGGAGCTGTTTTTT. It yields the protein CATSRGPSTGELFF. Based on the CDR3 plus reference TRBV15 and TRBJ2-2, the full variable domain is DAMVIQNPRYQVTQFGKPVTLSCSQTLNHNVMYWYQQKSSQAPKLLFHYYDKDFNNEADTPDNFQSRRPNTSFCFLDIRSPGLGDTAMYLCATSRGPSTGELFFGEGSRLTVL.

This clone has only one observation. The CDR3, as DNA: TGTGCCAGCAGCGTCAGAGGAGGGCAAGAGACCCAGTACTTC. The encoded protein is CASSVRGGQETQYF. The chain has TRBV9 and TRBJ2-5; a weak D match, TRBD2 (6 bases). The CDR3 is made up of 14 amino acids. Germline assignment: CDR1 SGDLS and CDR2 YYNGEE. V was shortened by 2 bases and J by 2 bases, with 10 bases between the two germline ends.

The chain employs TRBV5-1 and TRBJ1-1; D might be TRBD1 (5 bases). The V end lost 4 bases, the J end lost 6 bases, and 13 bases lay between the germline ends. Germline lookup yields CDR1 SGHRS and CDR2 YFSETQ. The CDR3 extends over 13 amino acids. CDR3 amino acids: CASSVFQGSEAFF. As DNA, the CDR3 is TGCGCCAGCAGCGTTTTCCAGGGTTCTGAAGCTTTCTTT.

The CDR3: CASITGDTGGYGYTF. As DNA, the CDR3 is TGTGCCAGTATCACTGGGGACACGGGAGGCTATGGCTACACCTTC. The chain uses TRBV19 and TRBJ1-2; maybe TRBD1 (6 bases). CDR3 length: 15 residues. The germline V gene encodes CDR1 LNHDA and CDR2 SQIVND (reference sequence). V dropped 7 bases and J dropped 4 bases, with 19 bases sitting between them.

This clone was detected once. The CDR3 DNA follows: TGTGCCAGCAGCCTCGACAGGGGGTACTCCTACAATGAGCAGTTCTTC. Protein sequence: CASSLDRGYSYNEQFF. This chain connects TRBV6-6 to TRBJ2-1; TRBD1 matches 9 bases. Unmatched junction bases numbered 6, after V lost 6 bases and J lost 0 bases. CDR1 MNHNY and CDR2 SVGAGI come from the germline V gene (reference sequence). This CDR3 is built from 16 residues.

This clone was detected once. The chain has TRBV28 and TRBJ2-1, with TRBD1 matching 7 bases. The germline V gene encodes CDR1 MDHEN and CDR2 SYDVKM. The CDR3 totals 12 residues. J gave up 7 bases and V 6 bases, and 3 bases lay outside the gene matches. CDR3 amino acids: CASRRQGNEQFF. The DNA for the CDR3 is TGTGCCAGCAGGAGACAGGGTAATGAGCAGTTCTTC.

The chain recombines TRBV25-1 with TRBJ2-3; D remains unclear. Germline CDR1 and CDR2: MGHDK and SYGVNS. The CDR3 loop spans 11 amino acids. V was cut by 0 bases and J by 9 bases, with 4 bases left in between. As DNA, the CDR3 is TGTGCCAGCAGTGAATACCTGACGCAGTATTTT. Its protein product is CASSEYLTQYF.